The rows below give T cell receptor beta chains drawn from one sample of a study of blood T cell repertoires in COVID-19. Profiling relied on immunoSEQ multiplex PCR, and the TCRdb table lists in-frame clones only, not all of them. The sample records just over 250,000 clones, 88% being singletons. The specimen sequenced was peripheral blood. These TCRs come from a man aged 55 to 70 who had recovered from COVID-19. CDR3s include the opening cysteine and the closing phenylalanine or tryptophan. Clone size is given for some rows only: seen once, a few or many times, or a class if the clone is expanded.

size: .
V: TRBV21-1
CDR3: CARVRGVANYGYTF

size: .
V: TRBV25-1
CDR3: CASSDRWNRVREKLFF

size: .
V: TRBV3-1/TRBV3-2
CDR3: CASTGRVDYGYTF

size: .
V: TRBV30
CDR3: CAWSTHRETEAFF

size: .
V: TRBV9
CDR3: CASSVGPREPGPLHF

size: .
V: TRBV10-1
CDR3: CASSDRGLSEQYF

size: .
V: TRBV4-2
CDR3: CASSQESSGGYEQYF

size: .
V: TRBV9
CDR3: CASSEGGGGSNQPQHF

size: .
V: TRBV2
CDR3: CASSVRLAGVPELFF

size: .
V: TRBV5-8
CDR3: CASSSKIDSPSYEQYF

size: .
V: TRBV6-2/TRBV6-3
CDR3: CASSYRGQGPNTGELFF

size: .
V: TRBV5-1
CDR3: CASNVDSQSSYNSPLHF

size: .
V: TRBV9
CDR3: CASSALEGANYGYTF

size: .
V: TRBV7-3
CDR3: CASSLRADYGYTF

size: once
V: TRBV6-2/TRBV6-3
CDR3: CASSYEGARDEQFF

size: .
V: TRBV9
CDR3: CASSRTGGGAYEQYF

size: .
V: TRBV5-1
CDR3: CASTGLAGPTYEQYF

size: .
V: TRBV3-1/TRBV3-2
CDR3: CASSQVQGSTEAFF

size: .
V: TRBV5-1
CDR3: CASSFRDSWGYTF

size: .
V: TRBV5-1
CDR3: CASSLGLGGRSYNEQFF

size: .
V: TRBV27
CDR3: CASSLQGRSTDTQYF

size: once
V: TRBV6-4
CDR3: CASSVGVPGPNEQFF

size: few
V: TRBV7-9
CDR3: CASSLKGTQDAEAFF

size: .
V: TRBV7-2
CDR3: CASRPGTTEMETQYF

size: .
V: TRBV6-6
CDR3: CASSWLLNQPQHF

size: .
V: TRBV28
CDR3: CASSLSGLHTIYF

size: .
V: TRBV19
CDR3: CATSTGGQINYGYTF

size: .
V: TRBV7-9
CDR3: CASSFRLNEQFF

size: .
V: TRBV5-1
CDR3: CASSGGAGATAKNIQYF

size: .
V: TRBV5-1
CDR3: CASSLAGGGTDTQYF

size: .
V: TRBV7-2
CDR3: CASSLAGGRVDTQYF

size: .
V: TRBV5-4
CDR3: CASSLGGGARFSEQYF

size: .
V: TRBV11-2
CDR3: CASSLVLGAAGANVLTF

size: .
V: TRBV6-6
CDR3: CASRGTELGGTQYF

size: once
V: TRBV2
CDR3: CASSPGTREEKLFF

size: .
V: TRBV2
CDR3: CASTEDGLTEAFF

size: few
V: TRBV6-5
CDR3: CASSSTGDGEKLFF